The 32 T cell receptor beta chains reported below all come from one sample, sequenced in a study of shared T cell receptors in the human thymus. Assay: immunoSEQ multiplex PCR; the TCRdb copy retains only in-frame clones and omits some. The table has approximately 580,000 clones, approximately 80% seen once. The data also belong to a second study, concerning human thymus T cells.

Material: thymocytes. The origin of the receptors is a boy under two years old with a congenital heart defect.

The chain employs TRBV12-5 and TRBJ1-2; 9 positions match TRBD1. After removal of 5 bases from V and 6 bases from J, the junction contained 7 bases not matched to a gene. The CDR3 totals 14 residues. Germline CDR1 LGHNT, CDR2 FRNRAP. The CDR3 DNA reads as TGTGCTAGTGGTACGGAACAGGGGGCGGATGGCTACACCTTC. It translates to CASGTEQGADGYTF.

The CDR3 sequence: CASSSAGGIGVNTEAFF. CDR3 sequence (DNA): TGCGCCAGCAGCTCGGCCGGGGGTATCGGGGTGAACACTGAAGCTTTCTTT. The chain employs TRBV5-1 and TRBJ1-1, with D perhaps matching TRBD1 (5 bases). V gave up 3 bases and J gave up 0 bases, with 18 bases separating them. Germline CDR1 reads SGHRS; CDR2 reads YFSETQ. CDR3 length: 17 residues. The whole variable domain, remainder taken from reference TRBV5-1 and TRBJ1-1, is KAGVTQTPRYLIKTRGQQVTLSCSPISGHRSVSWYQQTPGQGLQFLFEYFSETQRNKGNFPGRFSGRQFSNSRSEMNVSTLELGDSALYLCASSSAGGIGVNTEAFFGQGTRLTVV.

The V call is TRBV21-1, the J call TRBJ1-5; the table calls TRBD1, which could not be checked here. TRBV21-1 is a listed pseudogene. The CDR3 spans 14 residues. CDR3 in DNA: TGTGCCAGCAGCAAGTGGCAGGGCGATCAGCCCCAGCATTTT. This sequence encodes CASSKWQGDQPQHF.

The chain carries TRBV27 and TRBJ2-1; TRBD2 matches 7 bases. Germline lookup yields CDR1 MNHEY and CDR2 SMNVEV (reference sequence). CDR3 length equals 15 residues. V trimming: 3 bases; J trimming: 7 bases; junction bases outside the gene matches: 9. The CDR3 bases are TGTGCCAGCAGTTTCCTAGCGGCCTTGGGGAATGAGCAGTTCTTC. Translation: CASSFLAALGNEQFF.

CDR3 region: CASSTRQGNPGANVLTF. The CDR3 DNA sequence: TGTGCCAGCAGCACCCGACAGGGGAATCCTGGGGCCAACGTCCTGACTTTC. The chain recombines TRBV5-6 with TRBJ2-6, with 8 bases that match TRBD1. Germline assignment: CDR1 SGHDT and CDR2 YYEEEE. CDR3 length equals 17 residues. After removal of 4 bases from V and 2 bases from J, the junction contained 8 bases not matched to a gene. The variable domain in full, with the rest retrieved from reference TRBV5-6 and TRBJ2-6, is DAGVTQSPTHLIKTRGQQVTLRCSPKSGHDTVSWYQQALGQGPQFIFQYYEEEERQRGNFPDRFSGHQFPNYSSELNVNALLLGDSALYLCASSTRQGNPGANVLTFGAGSRLTVL.

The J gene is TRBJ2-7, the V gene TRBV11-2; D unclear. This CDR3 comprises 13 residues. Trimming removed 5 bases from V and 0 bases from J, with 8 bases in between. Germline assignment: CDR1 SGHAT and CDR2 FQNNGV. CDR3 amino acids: CASSPDTSYEQYF. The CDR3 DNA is TGTGCCAGCAGCCCCGACACCTCCTACGAGCAGTACTTC.

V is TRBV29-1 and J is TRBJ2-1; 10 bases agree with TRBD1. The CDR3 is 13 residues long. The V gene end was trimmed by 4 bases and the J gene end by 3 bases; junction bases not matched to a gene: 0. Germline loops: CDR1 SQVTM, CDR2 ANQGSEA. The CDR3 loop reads CSVGTGGYNEQFF. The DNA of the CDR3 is TGCAGCGTTGGGACAGGGGGCTACAATGAGCAGTTCTTC.

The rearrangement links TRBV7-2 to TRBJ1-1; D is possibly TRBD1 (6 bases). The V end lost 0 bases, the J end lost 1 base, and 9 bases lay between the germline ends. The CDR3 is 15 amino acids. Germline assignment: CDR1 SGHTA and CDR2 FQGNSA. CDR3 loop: CASSLAGDKNTEAFF. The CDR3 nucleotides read TGTGCCAGCAGCTTAGCGGGGGACAAGAACACTGAAGCTTTCTTT.

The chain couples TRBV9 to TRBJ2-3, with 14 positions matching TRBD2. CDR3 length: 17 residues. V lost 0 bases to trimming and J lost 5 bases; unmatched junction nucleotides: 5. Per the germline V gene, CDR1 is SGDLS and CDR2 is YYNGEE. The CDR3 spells CASSVVGTSGSLDTQYF. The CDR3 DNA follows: TGTGCCAGCAGCGTAGTGGGGACTAGCGGGAGTCTAGATACGCAGTATTTT.

The CDR3: CASSDPGQGKYEQYF. CDR3 in DNA: TGTGCCAGCAGTGATCCGGGACAGGGAAAGTACGAGCAGTACTTC. The gene calls are TRBV25-1 and TRBJ2-7; 9 nucleotides match TRBD1. V shed 3 bases, J shed 4 bases, and the junction held 7 bases outside the gene matches. The CDR3 covers 15 residues. Germline loops: CDR1 MGHDK, CDR2 SYGVNS.

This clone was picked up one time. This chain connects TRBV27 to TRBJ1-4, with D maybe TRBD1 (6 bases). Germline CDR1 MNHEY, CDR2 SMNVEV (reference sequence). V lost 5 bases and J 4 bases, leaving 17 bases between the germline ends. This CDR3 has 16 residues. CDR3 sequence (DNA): TGTGCCAGCAGTCCCTCCCCAGGGGTTGGTAATGAAAAACTGTTTTTT. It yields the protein CASSPSPGVGNEKLFF.

The CDR3 coding sequence is TGCAGCGTAGCCGGGACTAGCGGGAGCTGGGACTATGAGCAGTTCTTC. Its translation: CSVAGTSGSWDYEQFF. The chain has TRBV29-1 and TRBJ2-1, with 14 positions matching TRBD2. CDR1 and CDR2 from the germline V gene are SQVTM and ANQGSEA. CDR3 length: 16 amino acids. V lost 6 bases to trimming and J lost 8 bases; unmatched junction nucleotides: 12.

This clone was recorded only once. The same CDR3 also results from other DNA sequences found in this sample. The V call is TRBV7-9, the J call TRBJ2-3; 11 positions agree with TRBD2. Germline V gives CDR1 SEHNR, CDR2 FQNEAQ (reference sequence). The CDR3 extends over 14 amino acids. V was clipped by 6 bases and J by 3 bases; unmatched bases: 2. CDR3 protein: CASSRTSGTDTQYF. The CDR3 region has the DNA TGTGCCAGCAGTCGGACTAGCGGGACAGATACGCAGTATTTT.

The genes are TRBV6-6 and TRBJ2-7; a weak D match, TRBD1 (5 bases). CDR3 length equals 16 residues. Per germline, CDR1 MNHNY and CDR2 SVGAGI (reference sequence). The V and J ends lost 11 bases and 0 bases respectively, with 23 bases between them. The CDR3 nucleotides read TGTGCCGTTCAAAGGTGGGGCCCGTCTAACTCCTACGAGCAGTACTTC. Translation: CAVQRWGPSNSYEQYF.

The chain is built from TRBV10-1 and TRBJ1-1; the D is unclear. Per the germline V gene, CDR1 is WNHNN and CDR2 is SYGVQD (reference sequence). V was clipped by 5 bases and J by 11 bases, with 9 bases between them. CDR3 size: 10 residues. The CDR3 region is CASSPVSAFF. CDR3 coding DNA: TGCGCCAGCAGTCCCGTGTCGGCTTTCTTT.

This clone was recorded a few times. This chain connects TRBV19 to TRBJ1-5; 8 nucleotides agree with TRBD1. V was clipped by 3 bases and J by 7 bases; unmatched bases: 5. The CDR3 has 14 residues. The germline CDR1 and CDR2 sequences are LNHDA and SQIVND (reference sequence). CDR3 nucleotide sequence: TGTGCCAGTAGTATTGACAGGGGAAGGCAGCCCCAGCATTTT. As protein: CASSIDRGRQPQHF.

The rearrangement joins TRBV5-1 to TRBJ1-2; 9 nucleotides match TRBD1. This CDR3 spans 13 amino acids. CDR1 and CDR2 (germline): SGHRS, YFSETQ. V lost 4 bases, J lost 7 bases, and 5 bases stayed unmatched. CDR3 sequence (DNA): TGCGCCAGCAGCCTACAGGGGGCAGCTGGCTACACCTTC. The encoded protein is CASSLQGAAGYTF.

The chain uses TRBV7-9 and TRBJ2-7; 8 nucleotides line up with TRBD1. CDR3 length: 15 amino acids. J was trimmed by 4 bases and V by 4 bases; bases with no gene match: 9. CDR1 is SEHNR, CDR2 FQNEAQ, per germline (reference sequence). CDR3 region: CASSSAPGGEYEQYF. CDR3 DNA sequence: TGTGCCAGCAGCTCGGCCCCAGGGGGCGAGTACGAGCAGTACTTC.

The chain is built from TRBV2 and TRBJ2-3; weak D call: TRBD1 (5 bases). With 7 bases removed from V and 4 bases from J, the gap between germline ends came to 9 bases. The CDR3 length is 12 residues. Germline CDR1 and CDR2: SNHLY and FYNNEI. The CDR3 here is CASTQGADTQYF. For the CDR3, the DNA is TGTGCCAGCACCCAGGGCGCAGATACGCAGTATTTT. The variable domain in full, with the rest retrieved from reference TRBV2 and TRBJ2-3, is EPEVTQTPSHQVTQMGQEVILRCVPISNHLYFYWYRQILGQKVEFLVSFYNNEISEKSEIFDDQFSVERPDGSNFTLKIRSTKLEDSAMYFCASTQGADTQYFGPGTRLTVL.

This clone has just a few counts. In DNA form, the CDR3 reads TGTGCCAGCAGCAAAGAGAAGAGCGGGAACACTGAAGCTTTCTTT. Its protein product is CASSKEKSGNTEAFF. This chain joins TRBV21-1 and TRBJ1-1. TRBV21-1 is shown as a pseudogene. This CDR3 comprises 15 residues.

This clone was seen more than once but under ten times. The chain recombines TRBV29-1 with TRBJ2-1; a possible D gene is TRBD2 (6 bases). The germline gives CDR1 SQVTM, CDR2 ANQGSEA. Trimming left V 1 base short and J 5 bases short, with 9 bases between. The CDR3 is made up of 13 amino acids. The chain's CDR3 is CSVEGLGDNEQFF. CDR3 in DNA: TGCAGCGTTGAAGGACTAGGGGACAATGAGCAGTTCTTC.

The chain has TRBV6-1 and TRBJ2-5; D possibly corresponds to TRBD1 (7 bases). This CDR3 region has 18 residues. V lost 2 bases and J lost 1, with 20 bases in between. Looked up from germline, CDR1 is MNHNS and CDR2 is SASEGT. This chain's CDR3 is CASSERGGTEGAQETQYF. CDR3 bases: TGTGCCAGCAGTGAACGTGGCGGGACAGAGGGGGCCCAAGAGACCCAGTACTTC.

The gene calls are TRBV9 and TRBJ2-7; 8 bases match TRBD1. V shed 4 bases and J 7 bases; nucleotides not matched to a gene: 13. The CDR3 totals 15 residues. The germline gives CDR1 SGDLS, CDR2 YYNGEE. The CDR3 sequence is CASSPRQGSPREQYF. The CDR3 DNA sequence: TGTGCCAGCAGCCCTCGACAGGGGAGTCCACGGGAGCAGTACTTC.

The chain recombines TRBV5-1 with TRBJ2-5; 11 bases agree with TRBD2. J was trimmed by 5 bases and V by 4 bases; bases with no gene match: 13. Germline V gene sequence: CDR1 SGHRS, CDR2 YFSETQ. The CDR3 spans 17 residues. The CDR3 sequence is CASSGRGLAGGRETQYF. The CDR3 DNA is TGCGCCAGCAGCGGCCGCGGGCTAGCGGGAGGTCGGGAGACCCAGTACTTC.

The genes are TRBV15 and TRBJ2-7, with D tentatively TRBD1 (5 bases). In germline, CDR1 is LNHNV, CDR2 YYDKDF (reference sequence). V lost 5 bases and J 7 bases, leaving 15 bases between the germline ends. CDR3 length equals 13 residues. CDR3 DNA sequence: TGTGCCACCAGCGTTAAGGGGATGGGGGAGCAGTACTTC. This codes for CATSVKGMGEQYF.

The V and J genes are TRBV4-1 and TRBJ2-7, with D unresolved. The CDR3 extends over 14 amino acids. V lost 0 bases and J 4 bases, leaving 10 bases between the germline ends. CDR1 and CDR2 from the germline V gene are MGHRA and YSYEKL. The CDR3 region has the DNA TGCGCCAGCAGCCAAGAGTCCCCTGAGTACGAGCAGTACTTC. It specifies CASSQESPEYEQYF.

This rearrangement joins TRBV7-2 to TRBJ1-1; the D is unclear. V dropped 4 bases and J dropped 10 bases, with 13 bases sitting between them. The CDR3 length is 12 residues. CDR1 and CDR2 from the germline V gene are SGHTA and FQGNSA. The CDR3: CASSSLGYGAFF. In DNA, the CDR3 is TGTGCCAGCAGCTCACTAGGGTACGGAGCTTTCTTT.

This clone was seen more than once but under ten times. This CDR3 reads CAITDRAADTQYF. The DNA of the CDR3 is TGTGCCATCACGGACAGGGCGGCAGATACGCAGTATTTT. This chain joins TRBV10-3 and TRBJ2-3; 8 positions match TRBD1. Germline CDR1 ENHRY, CDR2 SYGVKD. This CDR3 spans 13 amino acids. V shed 7 bases and J 4 bases; nucleotides not matched to a gene: 4.

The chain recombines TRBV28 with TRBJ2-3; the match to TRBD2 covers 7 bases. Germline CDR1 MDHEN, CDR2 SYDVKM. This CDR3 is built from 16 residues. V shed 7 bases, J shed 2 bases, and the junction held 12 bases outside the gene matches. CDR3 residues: CASNNFRRGVTDTQYF. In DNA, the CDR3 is TGTGCCAGCAACAATTTTAGACGGGGGGTCACAGATACGCAGTATTTT.

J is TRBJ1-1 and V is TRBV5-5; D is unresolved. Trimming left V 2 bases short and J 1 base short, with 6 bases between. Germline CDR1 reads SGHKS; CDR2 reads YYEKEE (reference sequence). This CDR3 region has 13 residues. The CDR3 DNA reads TGTGCCAGCAGCTTCGGCGGGAACACTGAAGCTTTCTTT. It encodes CASSFGGNTEAFF.

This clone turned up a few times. This CDR3 reads CASSQGERHVRNTIYF. CDR3 sequence (DNA): TGTGCCAGCAGCCAAGGAGAAAGACATGTTAGAAACACCATATATTTT. The V call is TRBV14, the J call TRBJ1-3, with D uncertain. CDR1 is SGHDN and CDR2 is FVKESK in the germline V gene. This CDR3 has 16 residues. The germline V and J ends were trimmed by 1 base and 5 bases, with 15 bases remaining between them.

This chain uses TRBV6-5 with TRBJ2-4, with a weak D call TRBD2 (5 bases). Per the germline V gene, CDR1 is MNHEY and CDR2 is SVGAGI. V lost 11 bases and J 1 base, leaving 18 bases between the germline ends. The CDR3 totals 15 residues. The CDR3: CAGSGWGEAKNIQYF. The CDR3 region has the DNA TGTGCCGGTTCAGGTTGGGGAGAGGCCAAAAACATTCAGTACTTC.